This paragraph reports one T cell receptor beta chain. Per the original data handling: Amplification from reference gene primers served as the basis for estimated nucleated cell counts. Clones were read by immunoSEQ multiplex PCR, and TCRdb kept only the in-frame ones, dropping some. For V, J and clone size, that table is used; D and trimming come from the DNA. The data show 250,000 or so clones, approximately 86% seen once. This record comes from a study of blood T cell repertoires in COVID-19. Study-wide background: Sources were T cells, B-cell-depleted T cells, or PBMCs; the material itself was cDNA or gDNA.

Participants were aged roughly 18 to 89 years, lived in 24 US areas, and enrolled virtually. Allocation to cohorts depended on clinical history reported by the participants. The material sequenced was PBMCs or T cells enriched from blood (not recorded which). The source of this sequence is a woman aged 30 to 39 with acute COVID-19.

The CDR3 nucleotides are TGTGCCAGCAGCGTACAGGGGGCGTTTAATGAAAAACTGTTTTTT. It is translated as CASSVQGAFNEKLFF. The chain is built from TRBV27 and TRBJ1-4; 9 nucleotides agree with TRBD1. Germline CDR1 is MNHEY and CDR2 is SMNVEV (reference sequence). V lost 6 bases to trimming and J lost 4 bases; unmatched junction nucleotides: 6. The CDR3 extends over 15 amino acids.